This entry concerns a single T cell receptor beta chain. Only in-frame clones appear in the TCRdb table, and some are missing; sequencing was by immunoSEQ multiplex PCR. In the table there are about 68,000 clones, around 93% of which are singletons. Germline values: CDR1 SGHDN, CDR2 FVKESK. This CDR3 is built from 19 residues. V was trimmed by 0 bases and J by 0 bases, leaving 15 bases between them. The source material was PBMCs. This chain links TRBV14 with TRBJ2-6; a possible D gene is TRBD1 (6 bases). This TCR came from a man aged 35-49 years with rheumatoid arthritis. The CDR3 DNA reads TGTGCCAGCAGCCAAGATGGGACATACCTAGGCTCTGGGGCCAACGTCCTGACTTTC. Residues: CASSQDGTYLGSGANVLTF.